The 30 T cell receptor beta chains listed next were all sequenced from one sample in a study of blood T cells in healthy people across ages. A sample-barcoded 5' primer and a J-beta primer mix were used in a second PCR of roughly 6 to 12 cycles. TCRdb independently ran MiXCR on the 5' RACE reads; one entry per CDR3 protein. The sample shows approximately 1,100,000 distinct CDR3 sequences, 40% to 45% of them seen only once. Sequencing was carried out using blood. All receptors derive from a woman aged 60 to 75 in good health.

This clonotype was counted between two and nine times. The chain carries TRBV6-1 and TRBJ1-5; no clear D. The CDR3 contains 14 residues. Trimming pared 7 bases from V and 7 bases from J, leaving 17 bases between. The germline V gene encodes CDR1 MNHNS and CDR2 SASEGT. The CDR3 region is CASTIGGEGQPQHF. In nucleotides, the CDR3 is TGTGCCAGCACCATAGGTGGGGAAGGGCAGCCCCAGCATTTT.

The rearrangement uses TRBV4-2 and TRBJ1-1, with no clear D. V lost 0 bases and J 5 bases, leaving 7 bases between the germline ends. Germline CDR1 is LGHNA and CDR2 is YNFKEQ. This CDR3 is built from 13 residues. The CDR3 region is CASSQDPQTEAFF. The CDR3 DNA sequence: TGTGCCAGCAGCCAAGACCCACAAACTGAAGCTTTCTTT.

This clonotype was seen more than once but under ten times. This chain joins TRBV14 and TRBJ2-1; D tentatively reads TRBD1 or TRBD2 (5 bases each). Germline V gene data show CDR1 as SGHDN and CDR2 as FVKESK. This CDR3 has 15 amino acids. V lost 3 bases and J 7 bases, leaving 16 bases between the germline ends. CDR3 amino acids: CASSHTGARINEQFF. The DNA for the CDR3 is TGTGCCAGCAGCCATACCGGGGCGAGGATAAATGAGCAGTTCTTC.

J is TRBJ2-1 and V is TRBV3-1; D perhaps matches TRBD2 (6 bases). The CDR3 runs to 15 residues. V was cut by 1 base and J by 6 bases, with 13 bases left in between. Germline V gene data show CDR1 as LGHDT and CDR2 as YNNKEL (reference sequence). CDR3 protein: CASSQALGGINEQFF. The CDR3 DNA is TGTGCCAGCAGCCAAGCACTCGGAGGGATCAATGAGCAGTTCTTC.

Points on this clonotype: Its ends do not fully match the called genes, so a read error is possible. The chain has TRBV3-1 and TRBJ2-4; D not certain. Germline lookup yields CDR1 LGHDT and CDR2 YNNKEL (reference sequence). The CDR3 contains 12 residues. The CDR3 sequence is CANSPTGNIQYF. In DNA form, the CDR3 reads TGTGCCAACAGCCCGACTGGAAACATTCAGTACTTC.

The sample holds one count of this clonotype. The gene calls are TRBV12-3 or TRBV12-4 and TRBJ2-7, with D perhaps matching TRBD1 or TRBD2 (5 bases each). V lost 6 bases to trimming and J lost 5 bases, with 11 bases between them. The CDR3 contains 12 residues. This CDR3 is CASSPGRDEQYF. The CDR3 DNA reads as TGTGCCAGCAGCCCGGGGCGCGACGAGCAGTACTTC.

The V gene is TRBV4-2, the J gene TRBJ2-5; weak D call: TRBD2 (5 bases). The CDR3 is 17 amino acids. Germline lookup yields CDR1 LGHNA and CDR2 YNFKEQ. V was cut by 2 bases and J by 3 bases, with 19 bases left in between. The CDR3 nucleotides read TGTGCCAGCAGCCAAAGGCTATCTGTGGCAGCGGAAGAGACCCAGTACTTC. This translates into CASSQRLSVAAEETQYF.

The chain combines TRBV10-3 with TRBJ1-4, with D perhaps matching TRBD1 (5 bases). CDR1 is ENHRY and CDR2 is SYGVKD in the germline V gene. V was shortened by 7 bases and J by 0 bases, with 12 bases between the two germline ends. This CDR3 region has 15 residues. CDR3 bases: TGTGCCATCAAGGGCCAGGGAACAACTAATGAAAAACTGTTTTTT. Translating it yields CAIKGQGTTNEKLFF.

The DNA of the CDR3 is TGTGCCAGCAGCCCCCGCGCTCCAGCGGGAGGCCGTAGTGAGCAGTTCTTC. Protein: CASSPRAPAGGRSEQFF. This sequence joins TRBV3-1 and TRBJ2-1; 9 nucleotides line up with TRBD2. V was clipped by 4 bases and J by 9 bases; unmatched bases: 16. The length of the CDR3 is 17 residues. Germline CDR1 reads LGHDT; CDR2 reads YNNKEL (reference sequence).

The chain has TRBV7-6 and TRBJ2-7; 10 positions match TRBD2. Germline values: CDR1 SGHVS, CDR2 FNYEAQ. The ends lost 2 bases at V and 7 bases at J; junction bases unmatched: 14. The length of the CDR3 is 17 residues. In DNA, the CDR3 is TGTGCCAGCAGCTTAACGACTAGCGGGCTCTCCTACAATGAGCAGTACTTC. As protein: CASSLTTSGLSYNEQYF.

The CDR3 is CASSALLAGGPGTQYF. The CDR3 DNA sequence: TGTGCCAGCAGCGCCCTACTAGCGGGAGGCCCAGGTACCCAGTACTTC. This rearrangement joins TRBV7-2 to TRBJ2-5; 12 bases are shared with TRBD2. The J segment lost 8 bases and the V segment lost 5 bases, leaving 12 bases of the junction unmatched. This CDR3 is 16 amino acids long. CDR1 and CDR2 from the germline V gene are SGHTA and FQGNSA. Combining the CDR3 with reference TRBV7-2 and TRBJ2-5 gives the whole variable domain GAGVSQSPSNKVTEKGKDVELRCDPISGHTALYWYRQSLGQGLEFLIYFQGNSAPDKSGLPSDRFSAERTGGSVSTLTIQRTQQEDSAVYLCASSALLAGGPGTQYFGPGTRLLVL.

In this sample, this clonotype turned up once. The chain carries TRBV5-6 and TRBJ2-7; D gene unclear. Trimming shortened V by 4 bases and J by 6 bases, and 8 bases separated the two germline ends. The CDR3 totals 11 residues. The germline CDR1 and CDR2 sequences are SGHDT and YYEEEE. Here the CDR3 DNA reads TGTGCCAGCAGCAATTACGGCGAGCAGTACTTC. Residues: CASSNYGEQYF. Variable domain in full (rest from reference TRBV5-6 and TRBJ2-7): DAGVTQSPTHLIKTRGQQVTLRCSPKSGHDTVSWYQQALGQGPQFIFQYYEEEERQRGNFPDRFSGHQFPNYSSELNVNALLLGDSALYLCASSNYGEQYFGPGTRLTVT.

The table lists this clonotype with a few counts. The germline gene is not matched at one end of the junction; a read error may be the cause. The chain carries TRBV20-1 and TRBJ2-1; D may match TRBD1 or TRBD2 (5 bases each). This CDR3 has 15 residues. CDR1 is DFQATT and CDR2 is SNEGSKA in the germline V gene (reference sequence). CDR3: CSARSGGASRNEQFF. The CDR3 bases are TGTAGTGCTAGGAGCGGTGGGGCCTCTAGGAATGAGCAGTTCTTC.

The CDR3 DNA follows: TGCAGCGTTGGAGTGACCAGTCTTGGTGAGCAGTACTTC. It translates to CSVGVTSLGEQYF. The gene calls are TRBV29-1 and TRBJ2-5; D is unclear. Trimming cost V 4 bases and J 11 bases, with 20 bases left between them. Germline V gene data show CDR1 as SQVTM and CDR2 as ANQGSEA. The CDR3 loop spans 13 amino acids.

The chain recombines TRBV29-1 with TRBJ2-7; TRBD2 matches 7 bases. V lost 5 bases to trimming and J lost 2 bases; unmatched junction nucleotides: 6. Per germline, CDR1 SQVTM and CDR2 ANQGSEA. The CDR3 covers 13 residues. The CDR3 spells CSVRRAGPYEQYF. The CDR3 nucleotides are TGCAGCGTTCGTAGAGCGGGGCCCTACGAGCAGTACTTC.

This chain links TRBV6-5 with TRBJ2-5; no definite D call. Germline lookup yields CDR1 MNHEY and CDR2 SVGAGI. The CDR3 covers 15 residues. V lost 4 bases to trimming and J lost 2 bases, with 14 bases between them. CDR3 DNA: TGTGCCAGCAGTTCCCAATTCCTCTGGCAAGAGACCCAGTACTTC. Amino acid sequence: CASSSQFLWQETQYF.

The rearrangement links TRBV10-3 to TRBJ2-7; 16 positions agree with TRBD2. After removal of 10 bases from V and 6 bases from J, the junction contained 15 bases not matched to a gene. From germline, CDR1 is ENHRY and CDR2 SYGVKD. The CDR3 is 17 residues long. CDR3 region: CATSGTSGRAVVSEQYF. DNA for the CDR3: TGTGCCACGTCCGGGACTAGCGGGAGGGCCGTTGTATCCGAGCAGTACTTC.

The chain joins TRBV5-1 to TRBJ2-3, with 7 positions matching TRBD1. Germline assignment: CDR1 SGHRS and CDR2 YFSETQ. V shed 0 bases and J 5 bases; nucleotides not matched to a gene: 18. This CDR3 region has 19 residues. The CDR3 here is CASSLEGLGSQGDRDTQYF. For the CDR3, the DNA is TGCGCCAGCAGCTTGGAAGGGTTGGGATCCCAGGGGGATAGAGATACGCAGTATTTT.

The sample holds a few counts of this clonotype. The rearrangement uses TRBV7-3 and TRBJ2-1; 13 bases are shared with TRBD2. The CDR3 spans 16 residues. Germline loops: CDR1 SGHTA, CDR2 FQGTGA. Unmatched junction bases numbered 1, after V lost 0 bases and J lost 5 bases. The CDR3 here is CASSLTGTSGNNEQFF. In DNA, the CDR3 is TGTGCCAGCAGCTTAACTGGGACTAGCGGGAACAATGAGCAGTTCTTC. The full variable domain, in which reference TRBV7-3 and TRBJ2-1 provide the parts outside the CDR3, is GAGVSQTPSNKVTEKGKYVELRCDPISGHTALYWYRQSLGQGPEFLIYFQGTGAADDSGLPNDRFFAVRPEGSVSTLKIQRTERGDSAVYLCASSLTGTSGNNEQFFGPGTRLTVL.

This clonotype showed up many times. The chain employs TRBV7-7 and TRBJ2-3, with TRBD1 matching 7 bases. The CDR3 totals 13 residues. Germline loops: CDR1 SSHAT, CDR2 FNYEAQ (reference sequence). With V trimmed by 5 bases and J by 8 bases, 7 bases remained unmatched. DNA for the CDR3: TGTGCCAGCAGCCCTCAGGGGGTTGGTACGCAGTATTTT. This codes for CASSPQGVGTQYF.

The chain joins TRBV27 to TRBJ2-1; 7 bases agree with TRBD2. Looked up from germline, CDR1 is MNHEY and CDR2 is SMNVEV (reference sequence). The V and J ends lost 5 bases and 9 bases, in that order; junction bases with no gene match: 10. The CDR3 has 14 residues. CDR3 DNA sequence: TGTGCCAGCAGTGGGGAGGGGAGGTGGGGTGAGCAGTTCTTC. Residues: CASSGEGRWGEQFF.

This clonotype was detected only a few times. The chain carries TRBV2 and TRBJ2-1; D unresolved. There are 12 residues in the CDR3. Trimming left V 0 bases short and J 6 bases short, with 3 bases between. From germline, CDR1 is SNHLY and CDR2 FYNNEI. The CDR3 DNA reads TGTGCCAGCAGTGAAGCCCTCAATGAGCAGTTCTTC. Amino acids: CASSEALNEQFF.

V gene TRBV12-3 or TRBV12-4 combines with J gene TRBJ2-3; D ambiguous. Between the trimmed V and J ends, which lost 4 bases and 13 bases, there was a span of 30 bases. This CDR3 has 17 amino acids. The CDR3 bases are TGTGCCAGCAGTTCTAACCCAACCAGAGAGAGCGCAGATGTGGAGTATTTT. It specifies CASSSNPTRESADVEYF.

With respect to this clonotype: A much larger clone sits a single nucleotide away, making a read error possible. The gene calls are TRBV7-2 and TRBJ1-4; a possible D gene is TRBD1 (5 bases). This CDR3 has 15 amino acids. Germline V gene sequence: CDR1 SGHTA, CDR2 FQGNSA. V was cut by 0 bases and J by 0 bases, with 5 bases left in between. The CDR3 DNA follows: TGTGCCAGCAGCTTAGCGGGGGCAACTAATGAAAAACTGTTTTTT. Its protein product is CASSLAGATNEKLFF.

J is TRBJ2-1 and V is TRBV19, with D uncertain. The V end lost 3 bases, the J end lost 5 bases, and 11 bases lay between the germline ends. Germline V gene sequence: CDR1 LNHDA, CDR2 SQIVND (reference sequence). There are 14 residues in the CDR3. DNA for the CDR3: TGTGCCAGTAGTATGGGGTGGGCGGACAATGAGCAGTTCTTC. Translation gives CASSMGWADNEQFF.

A few counts support this clonotype. The chain combines TRBV10-3 with TRBJ1-6, with no clear D. CDR3 length equals 14 residues. The germline CDR1 and CDR2 sequences are ENHRY and SYGVKD. Between the trimmed V and J ends, which lost 2 bases and 5 bases, there was a span of 7 bases. The CDR3 is CAISELADNSPLHF. For the CDR3, the DNA is TGTGCCATCAGTGAGCTGGCAGATAATTCACCCCTCCACTTT.

The chain employs TRBV15 and TRBJ2-3, with TRBD2 matching 11 bases. The CDR3 covers 17 residues. CDR1 is LNHNV, CDR2 YYDKDF, per germline (reference sequence). V was pared by 1 base and J by 4 bases, with 7 bases of the junction left unmatched. CDR3 DNA sequence: TGTGCCACCAGCAGAGTCACTAGCGGGAGATTCGCAGATACGCAGTATTTT. Protein sequence: CATSRVTSGRFADTQYF.

The rearrangement joins TRBV30 to TRBJ1-2; D might be TRBD1 (6 bases). There are 13 residues in the CDR3. Trimming shortened V by 2 bases and J by 4 bases, and 11 bases separated the two germline ends. Germline CDR1 GTSNPN, CDR2 SVGIG (reference sequence). As DNA, the CDR3 is TGTGCCTGGAGTTCGGGGGGCAGCTATGGCTACACCTTC. Its protein is CAWSSGGSYGYTF. Combining the CDR3 with reference TRBV30 and TRBJ1-2 gives the whole variable domain SQTIHQWPATLVQPVGSPLSLECTVEGTSNPNLYWYRQAAGRGLQLLFYSVGIGQISSEVPQNLSASRPQDRQFILSSKKLLLSDSGFYLCAWSSGGSYGYTFGSGTRLTVV.

The chain recombines TRBV5-4 with TRBJ2-7, with TRBD1 matching over 7 bases. The CDR3 has 15 amino acids. Germline V gene lookup returns CDR1 SGHNT and CDR2 YYREEE (reference sequence). The V and J ends lost 4 bases and 0 bases, in that order; junction bases with no gene match: 7. The chain's CDR3 is CASSVGQRSSYEQYF. The CDR3 DNA follows: TGTGCCAGCAGCGTGGGACAGCGAAGCTCCTACGAGCAGTACTTC.

This clonotype has more than one count but fewer than ten. V is TRBV2 and J is TRBJ2-1; D may be TRBD1 or TRBD2 (5 bases each). Trimming shortened V by 5 bases and J by 2 bases, and 13 bases separated the two germline ends. The CDR3 loop spans 15 amino acids. Germline CDR1 is SNHLY and CDR2 is FYNNEI. The CDR3 DNA follows: TGTGCCAGCAGTACCGGGACCAACACCTACAATGAGCAGTTCTTC. Its protein product is CASSTGTNTYNEQFF.